The present entry profiles one T cell receptor beta chain with its context. No cognate antigen has been identified for it. No base qualities exist here, and no much larger clone lies one base off it. Trimming costs V 2 bases and J 4 bases, and their ends lie 5 bases apart. CDR1 and CDR2 are drawn from the germline V gene: ENHRY, SYGVKD. From cysteine to phenylalanine, the CDR3 is 13 amino acids long. Just CDR3 DNA is preserved here, 39 bases in frame from base 1. These data belong to a study of control samples from healthy donors and cancer patients (dated by TCRdb to 2020 to 2022). Libraries were prepared through the immunoSEQ multiplex PCR assay. TCRdb re-hosts the immuneACCESS table, in-frame sequences only. Its copies lack some clones; in the studies checked, an unresolved V gene accounts for under half of them, and the cause for the rest is not known. The sample contains about 140,000 clones, less than 95% of them found a single time. 7.1% of the sample is taken by the ten largest.

Material: blood. The rearranged chain carries TRBV10-3 and TRBJ2-2, with the D segment identity uncertain. The receptor's source is a man aged 18 to 35 in good health. This receptor carries the CDR3 CAISEDVTGELFF. In nucleotide form, the sequence is TGTGCCATCAGTGAGGATGTCACCGGGGAGCTGTTTTTT.